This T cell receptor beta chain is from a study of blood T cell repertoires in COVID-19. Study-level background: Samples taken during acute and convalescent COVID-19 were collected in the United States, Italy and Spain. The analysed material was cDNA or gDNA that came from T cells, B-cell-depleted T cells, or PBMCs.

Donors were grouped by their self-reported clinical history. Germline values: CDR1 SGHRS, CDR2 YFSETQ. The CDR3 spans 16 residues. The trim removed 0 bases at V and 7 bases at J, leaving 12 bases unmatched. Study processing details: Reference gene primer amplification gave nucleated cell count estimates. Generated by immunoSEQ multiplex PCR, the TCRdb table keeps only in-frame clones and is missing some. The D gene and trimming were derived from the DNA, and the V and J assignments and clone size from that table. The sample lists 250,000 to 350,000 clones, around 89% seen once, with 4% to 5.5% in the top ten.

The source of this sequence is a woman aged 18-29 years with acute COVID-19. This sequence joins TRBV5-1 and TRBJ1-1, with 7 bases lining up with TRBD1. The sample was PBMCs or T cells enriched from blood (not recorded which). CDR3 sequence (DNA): TGCGCCAGCAGCTTGGTTTTAGGATTAGGGGGCGGTGAAGCTTTCTTT. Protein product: CASSLVLGLGGGEAFF.